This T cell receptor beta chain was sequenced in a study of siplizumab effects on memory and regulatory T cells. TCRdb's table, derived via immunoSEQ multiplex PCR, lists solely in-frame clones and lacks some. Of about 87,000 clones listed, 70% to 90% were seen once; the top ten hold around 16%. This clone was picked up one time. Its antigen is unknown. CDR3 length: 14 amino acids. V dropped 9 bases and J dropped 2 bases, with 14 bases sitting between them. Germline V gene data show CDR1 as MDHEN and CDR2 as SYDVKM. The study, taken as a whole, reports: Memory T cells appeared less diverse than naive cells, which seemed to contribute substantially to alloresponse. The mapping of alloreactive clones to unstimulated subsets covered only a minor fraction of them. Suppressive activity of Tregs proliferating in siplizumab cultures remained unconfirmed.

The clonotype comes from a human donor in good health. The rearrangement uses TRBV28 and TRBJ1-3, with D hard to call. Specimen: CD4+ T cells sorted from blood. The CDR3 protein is CASLTGRTGNTIYF. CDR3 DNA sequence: TGTGCCAGTCTCACCGGGAGGACTGGAAACACCATATATTTT. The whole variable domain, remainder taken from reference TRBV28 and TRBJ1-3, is DVKVTQSSRYLVKRTGEKVFLECVQDMDHENMFWYRQDPGLGLRLIYFSYDVKMKEKGDIPEGYSVSREKKERFSLILESASTNQTSMYLCASLTGRTGNTIYFGEGSWLTVV.